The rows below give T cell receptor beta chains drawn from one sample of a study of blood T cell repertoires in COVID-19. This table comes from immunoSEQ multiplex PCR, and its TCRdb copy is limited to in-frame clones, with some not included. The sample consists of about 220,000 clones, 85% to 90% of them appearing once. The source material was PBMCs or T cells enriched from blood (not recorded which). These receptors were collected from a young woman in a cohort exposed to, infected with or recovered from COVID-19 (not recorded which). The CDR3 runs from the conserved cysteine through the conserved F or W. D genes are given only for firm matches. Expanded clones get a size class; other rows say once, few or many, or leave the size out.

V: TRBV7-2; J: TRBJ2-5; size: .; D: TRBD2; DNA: TGTGCCAGCAGCTACGGACTAGCGGGACGGGAGACCCAGTACTTC; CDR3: CASSYGLAGRETQYF
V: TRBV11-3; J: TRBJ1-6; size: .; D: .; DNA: TGTGCCAGCAGCTTAGAATCAGGGGCCCTTTCACCCCTCCACTTT; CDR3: CASSLESGALSPLHF
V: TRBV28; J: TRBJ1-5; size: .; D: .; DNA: TGTGCCAGCAGCCCGCAGGGACAGCCCCAGCATTTT; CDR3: CASSPQGQPQHF
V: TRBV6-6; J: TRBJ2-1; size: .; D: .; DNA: TGTGCCAGCAGTCCGGAAACAGGTATCGAGCAGTTCTTC; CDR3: CASSPETGIEQFF
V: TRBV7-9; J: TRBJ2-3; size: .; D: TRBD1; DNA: TGTGCCAGCAGCTTAGAAGGACAGGGGAGCACAGATACGCAGTATTTT; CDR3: CASSLEGQGSTDTQYF
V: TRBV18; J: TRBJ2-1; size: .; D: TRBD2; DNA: TGTGCCAGCTCACCAAGTAGCGGGGGGCAATACAATGAGCAGTTCTTC; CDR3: CASSPSSGGQYNEQFF
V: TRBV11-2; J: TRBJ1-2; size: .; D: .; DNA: TGTGCCAGCAGTAGGGGTCTCGATGGCTACACCTTC; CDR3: CASSRGLDGYTF
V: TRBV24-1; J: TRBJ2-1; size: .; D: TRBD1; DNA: TGTGCCACCAGTGATCAGACAGGCGACAGGGGGTACAATGAGCAGTTCTTC; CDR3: CATSDQTGDRGYNEQFF
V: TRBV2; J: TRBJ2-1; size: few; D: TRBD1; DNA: TGTGCCAGCAACAGGGGAGAGGGTGAGCAGTTCTTC; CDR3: CASNRGEGEQFF
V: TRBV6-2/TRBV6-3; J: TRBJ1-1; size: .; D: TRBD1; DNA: TGTGCCAGCAGTTTACAGGGGGCGGGTACTGAAGCTTTCTTT; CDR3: CASSLQGAGTEAFF
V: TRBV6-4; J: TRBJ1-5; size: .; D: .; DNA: TGTGCCAGCAGTGAGGAGAGAATGGATCAGCCCCAGCATTTT; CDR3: CASSEERMDQPQHF
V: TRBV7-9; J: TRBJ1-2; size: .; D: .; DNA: TGTGCCAGCAGCCTACAGGGAACCTCTAACTATGGCTACACCTTC; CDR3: CASSLQGTSNYGYTF
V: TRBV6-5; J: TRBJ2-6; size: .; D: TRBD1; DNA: TGTGCCAGCGACAGGGGGTCCTCTGGGGCCAACGTCCTGACTTTC; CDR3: CASDRGSSGANVLTF
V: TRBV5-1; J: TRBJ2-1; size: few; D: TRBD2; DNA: TGCGCCAGCAGCTTGCTTGCGGGAGGGATGAATGAGCAGTTCTTC; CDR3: CASSLLAGGMNEQFF
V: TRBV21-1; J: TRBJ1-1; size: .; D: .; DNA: TGTGCCAGCAGCAAAGATGCAGGGATGAACACTGAAGCTTTCTTT; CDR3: CASSKDAGMNTEAFF
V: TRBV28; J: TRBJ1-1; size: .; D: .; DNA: TGTGCCAGCAGTTCGTCCACTGAAGCTTTCTTT; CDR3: CASSSSTEAFF
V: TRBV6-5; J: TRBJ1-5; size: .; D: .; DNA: TGTGCCAGCAGTCCGACTCCGGGACTCAATCAGCCCCAGCATTTT; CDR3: CASSPTPGLNQPQHF
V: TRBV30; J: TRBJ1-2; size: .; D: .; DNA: TGTGCCTGGAGAGAAGAGGGTGGCTACACCTTC; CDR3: CAWREEGGYTF
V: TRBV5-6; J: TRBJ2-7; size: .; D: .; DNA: TGTGCCAGCAGCTTGGCGGCGGCTGGCTACGAGCAGTACTTC; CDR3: CASSLAAAGYEQYF
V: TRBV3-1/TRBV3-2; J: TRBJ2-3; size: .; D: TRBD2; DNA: TGTGCCAGCAGCCGAGGAGGACTAGCGGCGAACACAGATACGCAGTATTTT; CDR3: CASSRGGLAANTDTQYF
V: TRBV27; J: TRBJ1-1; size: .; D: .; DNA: TGTGCCAGCAGTTCTCTGGGCACGGACACTGAAGCTTTCTTT; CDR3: CASSSLGTDTEAFF
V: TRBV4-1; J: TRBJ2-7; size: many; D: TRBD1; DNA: TGCGCCAGCACCCTAGTGGAGACAGGGGGTGAAAGAACCTACGAGCAGTACTTC; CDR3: CASTLVETGGERTYEQYF
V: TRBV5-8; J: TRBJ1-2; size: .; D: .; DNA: TGTGCCAGCAGCCATGAGGGACAAAGTGGCTACACCTTC; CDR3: CASSHEGQSGYTF
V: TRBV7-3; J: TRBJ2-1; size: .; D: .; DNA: TGTGCGAGCGGGGTAGGGGGAGTGTCCTACAATGAGCAGTTCTTC; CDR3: CASGVGGVSYNEQFF
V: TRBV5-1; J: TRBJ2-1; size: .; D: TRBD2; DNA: TGCGCCAGCAGCACGGGACTAGCGGGAGGGATTGAGCAGTTCTTC; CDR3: CASSTGLAGGIEQFF
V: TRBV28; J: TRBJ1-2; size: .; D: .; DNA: TGTGCCAGCAGCTCCCAGGGGAGGGATGGGGGCTACACCTTC; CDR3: CASSSQGRDGGYTF
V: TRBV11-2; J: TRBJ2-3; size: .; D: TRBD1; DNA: TGTGCCAGCAGCTTAGTACCGGACAGGGGGCGAGATACGCAGTATTTT; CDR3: CASSLVPDRGRDTQYF
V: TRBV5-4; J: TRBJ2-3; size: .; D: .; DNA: TGTGCCAGCAGCTTGACAGGGTTAAACACAGATACGCAGTATTTT; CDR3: CASSLTGLNTDTQYF
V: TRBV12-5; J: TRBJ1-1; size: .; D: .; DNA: TGTGCTAGTGGAACCCCAGACAGAGCTTTCTTT; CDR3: CASGTPDRAFF
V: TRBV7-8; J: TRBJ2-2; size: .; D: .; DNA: TGTGCCAGCAGCCCCACAACGAACACCGGGGAGCTGTTTTTT; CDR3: CASSPTTNTGELFF
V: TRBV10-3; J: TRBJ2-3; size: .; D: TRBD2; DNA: TGTGCCATCAGTGGTCAACTAGCGGGAGGGGGCGCAGATACGCAGTATTTT; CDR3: CAISGQLAGGGADTQYF
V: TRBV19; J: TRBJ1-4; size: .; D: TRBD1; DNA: TGTGCCAGTAGTATAGGACAGGGATCTGAAAAACTGTTTTTT; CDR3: CASSIGQGSEKLFF
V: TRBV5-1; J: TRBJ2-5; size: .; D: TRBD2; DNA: TGCGCCACCAGCAGCGGGGCCATAGGACAAGAGACCCAGTACTTC; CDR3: CATSSGAIGQETQYF
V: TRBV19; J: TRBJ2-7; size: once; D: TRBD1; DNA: TGTGCCAGTAGTATGTCAGGGGGAGCCTACGAGCAGTACTTC; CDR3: CASSMSGGAYEQYF
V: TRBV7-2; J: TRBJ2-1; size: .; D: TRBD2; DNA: TGTGCCAGCAGCTTATATTGGGGGGGAAACCCAAAGCTCTACAATGAGCAGTTCTTC; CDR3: CASSLYWGGNPKLYNEQFF
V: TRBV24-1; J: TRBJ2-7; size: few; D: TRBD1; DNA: TGTGCCACCAGTGATTCACAGGGGGCCTACGAGCAGTACTTC; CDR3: CATSDSQGAYEQYF
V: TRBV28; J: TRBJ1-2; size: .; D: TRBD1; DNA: TGTGCCAGCAGTTTAAGCGACGCCTGGGACAGTAGATCTAACTATGGCTACACCTTC; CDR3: CASSLSDAWDSRSNYGYTF
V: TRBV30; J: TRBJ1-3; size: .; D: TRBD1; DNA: TGTGCCTGGACCCCTTCCGACAGGGGTGGAAACACCATATATTTT; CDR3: CAWTPSDRGGNTIYF
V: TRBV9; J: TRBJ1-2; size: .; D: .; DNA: TGTGCCAGCAGCGTAGGCGGTGGATTATATGGCTACACCTTC; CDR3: CASSVGGGLYGYTF
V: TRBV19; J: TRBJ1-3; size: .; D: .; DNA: TGTGCCAGTAGTCGGGGGGACAACTCTGGAAACACCATATATTTT; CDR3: CASSRGDNSGNTIYF
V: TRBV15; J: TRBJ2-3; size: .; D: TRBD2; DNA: TGTGCCACCAGCAGAGATAGCGGGGGGGCAGATACGCAGTATTTT; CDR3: CATSRDSGGADTQYF
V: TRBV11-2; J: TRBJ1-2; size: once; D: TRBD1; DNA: TGTGCCAGCAGGAGGACAGGGGGCGGTTATGGCTACACCTTC; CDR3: CASRRTGGGYGYTF
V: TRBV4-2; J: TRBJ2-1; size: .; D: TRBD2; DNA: TGTGCCAGCAGCCAAGCTCCTGGGAGCGGGGGGGCCGGTGAGCAGTTCTTC; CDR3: CASSQAPGSGGAGEQFF
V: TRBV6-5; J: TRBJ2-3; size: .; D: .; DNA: TGTGCCAGCAGTCCCCGAGCGGGCTTGAGAGATACGCAGTATTTT; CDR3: CASSPRAGLRDTQYF
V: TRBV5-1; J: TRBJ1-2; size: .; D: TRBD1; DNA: TGCGCCAGCAGCTTGGCTCGCGACAGGGGTTTTAACTATGGCTACACCTTC; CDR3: CASSLARDRGFNYGYTF
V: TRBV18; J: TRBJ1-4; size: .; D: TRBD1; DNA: TGTGCCAGCTCACCGGGACAGGGTGGTCACGAAAAACTGTTTTTT; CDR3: CASSPGQGGHEKLFF
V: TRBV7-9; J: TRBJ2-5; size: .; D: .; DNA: TGTGCCAGCAGCACCCGGACAGCGGGGGAGACCCAGTACTTC; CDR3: CASSTRTAGETQYF
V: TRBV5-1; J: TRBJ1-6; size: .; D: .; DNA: TGCGCCAGCAGCCAGGAGGGCCATAATTCACCCCTCCACTTT; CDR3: CASSQEGHNSPLHF
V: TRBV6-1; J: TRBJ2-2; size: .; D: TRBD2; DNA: TGTGCCAGCAGTGAAGGACTAGCCGACACCGGGGAGCTGTTTTTT; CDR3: CASSEGLADTGELFF
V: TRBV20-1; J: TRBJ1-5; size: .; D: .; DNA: TGCAGTGCTAGTCGAGGGTCGGGCAATCAGCCCCAGCATTTT; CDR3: CSASRGSGNQPQHF
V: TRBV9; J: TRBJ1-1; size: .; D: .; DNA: TGTGCCAGCAGCGAGACACCTTACGAAGAAGCTTTCTTT; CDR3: CASSETPYEEAFF
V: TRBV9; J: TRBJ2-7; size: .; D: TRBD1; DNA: TGTGCCAGCAGCGTAGGTCAACAGGGGGTCTACGAGCAGTACTTC; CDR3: CASSVGQQGVYEQYF
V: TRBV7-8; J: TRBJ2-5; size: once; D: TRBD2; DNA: TGTGCCAGCAGCCCCACTAGCGGGAATCGAGAGACCCAGTACTTC; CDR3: CASSPTSGNRETQYF
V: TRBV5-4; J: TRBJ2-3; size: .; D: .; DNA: TGTGCCAGCAGCTTCCTCACAGATACGCAGTATTTT; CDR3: CASSFLTDTQYF
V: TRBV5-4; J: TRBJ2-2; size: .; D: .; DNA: TGTGCCAGCAGCTTTGGACAGTCCGGGGAGCTGTTTTTT; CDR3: CASSFGQSGELFF